This TCR beta chain was profiled in a study of cytomegalovirus exposure and HLA in healthy donors (dated by TCRdb to between 2016 and 2019). As for the study more broadly: According to an earlier analysis of a few hundred of the donors, roughly 180 million T cells yielded 100 million or so unique TCR beta sequences and about 280 Gb of sequence data. Using immunosequencing, the study profiled T cell repertoires from roughly 650 subjects and related those repertoires to cytomegalovirus serostatus. The genetic ancestry cluster associated with self-reported Caucasian donors included 81% of the 398 genotyped donors. Alongside the repertoire data, information on donor age, sex, ethnicity and CMV serostatus was compiled. Among about 400 genotyped donors of the cohort, an average of approximately 240,000 unique TCR beta nucleotide sequences was sequenced per donor, of which about 19% were non-productive. Typing coverage differed by locus: A, B, C, DRB1 and DQB1 were typed in about 620-630 donors, DQA1 in 522, DPA1 in approximately 600, and DPB1 in around 440. High-throughput TCR immunosequencing, statistical association of individual TCRs with disease status, and machine learning were combined to predict cytomegalovirus infection status. About 300 gigabases of sequencing data and approximately 84 million unique TCR sequences were included in an early release covering 550 to 800 HLA-typed donors. Because of strong linkage in the cohort, roughly five DR-DQ haplotypes were treated as single units for association and clustering. HLA typing covered class I and class II loci at four-digit resolution. Besides the first cohort of about 730 subjects, a separate validation cohort made up of 120 different subjects was used. The later analysis used no new phenotypic data to find candidate immune exposures, relying instead on TCR beta sequences and their occurrence across donors. A later analysis re-analyzed previously published TCR beta repertoires from 500 to 700 donors and added high-resolution HLA genotyping to study TCR occurrence patterns. The aim of the study was to test whether cataloging public T cell receptors could identify signatures of past pathogen exposure. All discovery cohort repertoires had been generated using a single sequencing platform. To decide whether each TCR beta V gene segment behaved as functional or pseudogenic, an earlier analysis of fewer than 750 of the donors relied on high-throughput TCR beta sequencing. A later genetic analysis took genome-wide SNP genotypes for about 60% of the roughly 670 donors and used that subset as a discovery cohort.

General conclusions and limits of the study: A later analysis found that HLA-associated TCR beta chains were more clonally expanded and had lower generation probabilities than equally common non-associated chains. CMV serostatus was the only immune exposure information available for the cohort. An earlier analysis of some 590 of the donors showed that most TCR beta V segments appeared in productive rearrangements either about 87% or about 30% of the time, which broadly matched IMGT annotations. An association between a missense DCLRE1C variant and V-gene and J-gene trimming of TCR beta chains was found in a later genetic analysis and replicated in an independent cohort. A later analysis found that most CMV-associated TCR beta chains appeared HLA-restricted, with HLA associations seemingly driven largely by CMV exposure. Three of the identified cytomegalovirus-associated TCR beta chains were confirmed in vitro to be specific for cytomegalovirus antigens. A group of highly shared sequence variants was considered likely to be a technical artifact of the sequencing pipeline. While some public TCRs were present in many individuals, most TCR sequences turned up only very rarely across donors. The study gave a list of around 170 TCR beta chains associated with cytomegalovirus. The earlier analysis of about 600 of the donors excluded seventeen rarely observed V segments, including chromosome 9 orphons, because counts were too low. The classifier was reported to diagnose cytomegalovirus status with high specificity and sensitivity in both the original and validation cohorts. A further reported finding was that TCR beta sequences accurately predicted the HLA-A and HLA-B alleles for most subjects in the first cohort. When HLA alleles, especially DR and DQ, strongly co-occurred, attributing TCR associations to individual alleles was difficult. Some IMGT-functional V segments, including TRBV6-2 and TRBV6-3, could not be told apart with the 87-base-pair reads, so those segments were excluded. Presence/absence analyses assumed roughly uniform sequencing depth across donors, an assumption that may not hold. The authors suggested that the approach could potentially be generalized to other disease states and immunological phenotypes. According to a later analysis, TCR association rates differed among HLA loci, with DRB1 alleles showing the most associated TCRs and HLA-C alleles showing the fewest. Because some donors lacked HLA typing at each locus, the association tests relied only on the typed subset. Linkage disequilibrium might explain the correlated functional status among segregating V segments, but an unknown experimental factor could not be excluded. A later genetic analysis reported fewer N-insertions in productive TCRs among donors in an Asian-associated ancestry cluster than the roughly 700-donor mean. According to a later analysis, parvovirus B19, influenza, CMV and Epstein-Barr virus appeared linked to several top co-occurrence clusters. In a later analysis, 16,951 TCR beta sequences were associated with specific HLA alleles at a false discovery rate of 0.05. Only TCR beta chains were sequenced in this cohort, and the absence of alpha or paired-chain data limited detectable features.

The cohort comprised 666 healthy bone marrow donors. At the time of sampling, all cohort members were nominally healthy, though unrecorded immune exposures were likely present. The donor was CMV seronegative and belonged to the group of approximately 320 seronegative cohort members. A peripheral blood sample was provided by each donor, and peripheral blood mononuclear cells were used for TCR beta sequencing. The Qiagen DNeasy Blood Extraction Kit was used to extract genomic DNA from the blood cell samples. Reading the germline V gene (reference sequence) gives CDR1 MNHNY and CDR2 SVGAGI. The CDR3 spans 14 residues, from the cysteine through the phenylalanine. The only DNA kept is the CDR3, 42 bases in frame from the first base. V is clipped by 2 bases and J by 4 bases, and the sequence between their germline boundaries is 11 bases long. Libraries were prepared through the immunoSEQ multiplex PCR assay. For the multiplex PCR, a mixture combining 60 forward primers for TCR Vbeta segments and 13 reverse primers for TCR Jbeta segments was used. Amplification of the CDR3 region of rearranged TCR beta genes was performed with a multiplex PCR assay on genomic DNA. The amplified TCR beta libraries were sequenced on the Illumina HiSeq System as 87-base-pair reads. The source study handled its data this way. A later analysis counted 75 million to 100 million unique TCR beta chains across the 550 to 700 repertoires, and some 11 million of these chains were shared by at least two donors. Raw reads were error-corrected and collapsed into unique sequences with a nearest-neighbor algorithm that merged closely related sequences to remove PCR and sequencing errors. V, D and J gene segments were assigned by aligning CDR3 sequences to IMGT reference sequences. For a sequence to be retained, a match of at least six nucleotides to both a V gene segment and a J gene segment was required. A rearrangement was called productive if the CDR3 had no stop codons and remained in frame with V and J, and every other rearrangement was called non-productive. Following IMGT convention, CDR3 was defined as the stretch from the second conserved V-encoded cysteine up to the conserved J-encoded phenylalanine. The earlier analysis of about 640 of the donors excluded any sequence lacking an unambiguous match to a single V gene segment. In an earlier analysis of around 590 of the donors, a V segment was called functional when productive rearrangements were above 56.7%, and segregating when the standard deviation between donors exceeded 5%. A statistical classification framework was built for diagnosing cytomegalovirus status from the catalog of TCR beta chain sequences. V and J gene assignment, in a later analysis, came from comparing TCR nucleotide sequences with IMGT/GENE-DB human TR gene sequences. A later analysis assigned CDR3 sequences and most-parsimonious VDJ recombination scenarios with the TCRdist pipeline. A later analysis defined each TCR beta chain by its CDR3 amino acid sequence plus V-gene family, and excluded reads lacking a unique V-gene family. A later analysis removed roughly 590 highly shared, low-generation-probability nucleotide sequences to deal with suspected cross-contamination and a sequencing artifact. In a later analysis, a clonal expansion index was calculated for each public chain from normalized within-repertoire ranks of inferred template counts. In a later analysis, generation probabilities were computed with a VDJ recombination model fitted to out-of-frame rearrangements, and the resulting probabilities were checked against IGoR. In a later analysis, TCR-TCR, TCR-HLA and TCR-CMV co-occurrence was scored with hypergeometric tests, and a repertoire-size bias correction was applied to TCR pairs. A later analysis estimated false discovery rates by permuting HLA or CMV assignments 20 times. In a later analysis, co-occurring TCRs were grouped using DBSCAN, with TCRdist sequence similarity added in when clustering inside HLA-allele-positive subsets. Repertoires with fewer than 30,000 or more than 120,000 public chains were left out of co-occurrence clustering, as were a handful of repertoires with anomalous nucleotide sharing. TCRdb limited this immuneACCESS table to in-frame rearrangements with V and J called. A share of clones is missing; checked studies link under half to unresolved V genes, and the rest is unexplained. V and J calls and clone size are copied from that table; D and trimming were computed from the DNA. Across this sample there are 130,000 or so clones, with roughly three fifths seen only once. The top ten clonotypes cover approximately 1.4% of the sample.

This clone was counted between two and nine times. The clone's antigen remains unknown. No qualities accompany the bases; no much larger clone lies one base away. Sequencing was done on a sample of PBMCs. The TCR originated in a young man in good health and CMV-seronegative. The rearrangement combines TRBV6-6 with TRBJ1-1; TRBD1 is a weak D gene call, 6 bases matching. The DNA reads as follows: TGTGCCAGCAGTTACCGGGACACTTTCACTGAAGCTTTCTTT. Its translation is CASSYRDTFTEAFF.